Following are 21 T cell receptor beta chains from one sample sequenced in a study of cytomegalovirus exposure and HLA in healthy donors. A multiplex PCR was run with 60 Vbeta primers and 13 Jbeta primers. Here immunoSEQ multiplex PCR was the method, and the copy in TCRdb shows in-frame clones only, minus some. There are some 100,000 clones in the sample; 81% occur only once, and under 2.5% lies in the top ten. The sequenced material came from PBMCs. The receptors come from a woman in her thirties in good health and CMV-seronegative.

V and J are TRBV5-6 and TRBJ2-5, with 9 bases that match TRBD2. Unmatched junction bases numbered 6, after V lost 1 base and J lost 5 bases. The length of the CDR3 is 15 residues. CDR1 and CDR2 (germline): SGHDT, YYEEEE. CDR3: CASSLWLAGIETQYF. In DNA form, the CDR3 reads TGTGCCAGCAGCTTGTGGCTAGCGGGAATCGAGACCCAGTACTTC.

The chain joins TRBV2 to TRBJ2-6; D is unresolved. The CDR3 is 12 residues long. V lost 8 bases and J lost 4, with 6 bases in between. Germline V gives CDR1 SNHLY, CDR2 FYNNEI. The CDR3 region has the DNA TGTGCCAGCCGCGTGGGGGCCAACGTCCTGACTTTC. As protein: CASRVGANVLTF. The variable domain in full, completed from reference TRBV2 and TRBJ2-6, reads EPEVTQTPSHQVTQMGQEVILRCVPISNHLYFYWYRQILGQKVEFLVSFYNNEISEKSEIFDDQFSVERPDGSNFTLKIRSTKLEDSAMYFCASRVGANVLTFGAGSRLTVL.

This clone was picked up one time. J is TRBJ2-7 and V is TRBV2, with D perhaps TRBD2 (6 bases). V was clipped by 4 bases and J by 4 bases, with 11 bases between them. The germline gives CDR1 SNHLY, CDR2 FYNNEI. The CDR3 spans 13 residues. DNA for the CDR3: TGTGCCAGCAGTGTTAGCGGTCAGTACGAGCAGTACTTC. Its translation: CASSVSGQYEQYF.

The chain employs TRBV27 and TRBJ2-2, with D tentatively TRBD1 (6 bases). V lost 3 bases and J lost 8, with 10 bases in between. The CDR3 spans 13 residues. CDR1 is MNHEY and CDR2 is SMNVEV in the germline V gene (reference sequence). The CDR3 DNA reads TGTGCCAGCAGTTTTGTAAGGGGGGGGGAGCTGTTTTTT. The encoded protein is CASSFVRGGELFF.

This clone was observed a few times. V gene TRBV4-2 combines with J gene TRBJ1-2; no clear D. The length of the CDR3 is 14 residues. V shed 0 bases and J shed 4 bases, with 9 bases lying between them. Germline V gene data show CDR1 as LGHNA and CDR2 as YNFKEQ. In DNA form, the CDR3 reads TGTGCCAGCAGCCAAGATTTTAATCCCTATGGCTACACCTTC. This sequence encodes CASSQDFNPYGYTF.

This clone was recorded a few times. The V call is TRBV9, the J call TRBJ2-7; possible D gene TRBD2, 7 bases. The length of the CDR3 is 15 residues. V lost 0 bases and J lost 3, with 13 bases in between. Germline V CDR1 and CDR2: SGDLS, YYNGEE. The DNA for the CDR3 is TGTGCCAGCAGCGTAGAGGAGGGAGGGGGCTACGAGCAGTACTTC. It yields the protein CASSVEEGGGYEQYF.

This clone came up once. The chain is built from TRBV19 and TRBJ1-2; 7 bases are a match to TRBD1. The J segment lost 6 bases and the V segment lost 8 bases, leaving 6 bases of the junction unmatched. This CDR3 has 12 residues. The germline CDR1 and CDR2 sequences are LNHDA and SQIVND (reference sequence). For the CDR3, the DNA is TGTGCCAGTCGAGGGGGCGCGGATGGCTACACCTTC. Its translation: CASRGGADGYTF. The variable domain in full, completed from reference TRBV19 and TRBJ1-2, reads DGGITQSPKYLFRKEGQNVTLSCEQNLNHDAMYWYRQDPGQGLRLIYYSQIVNDFQKGDIAEGYSVSREKKESFPLTVTSAQKNPTAFYLCASRGGADGYTFGSGTRLTVV.

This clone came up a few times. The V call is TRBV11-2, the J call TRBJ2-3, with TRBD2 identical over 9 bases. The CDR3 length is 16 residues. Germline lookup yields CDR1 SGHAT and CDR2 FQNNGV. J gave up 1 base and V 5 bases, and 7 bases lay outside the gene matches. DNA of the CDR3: TGTGCCAGCAGCCGTATAGCGGGAGCTGGCACAGATACGCAGTATTTT. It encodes CASSRIAGAGTDTQYF.

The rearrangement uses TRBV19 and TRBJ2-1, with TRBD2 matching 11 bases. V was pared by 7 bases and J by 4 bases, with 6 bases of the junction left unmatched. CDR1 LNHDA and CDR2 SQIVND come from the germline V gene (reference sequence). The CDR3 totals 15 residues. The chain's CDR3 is CASKVGLADYNEQFF. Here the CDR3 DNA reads TGTGCCAGTAAAGTGGGACTAGCGGATTACAATGAGCAGTTCTTC.

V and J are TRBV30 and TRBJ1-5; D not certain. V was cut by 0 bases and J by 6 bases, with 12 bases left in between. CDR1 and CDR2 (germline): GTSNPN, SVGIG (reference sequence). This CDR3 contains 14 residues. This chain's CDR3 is CAWSVRGGGQPQHF. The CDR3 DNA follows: TGTGCCTGGAGTGTACGGGGAGGAGGTCAGCCCCAGCATTTT.

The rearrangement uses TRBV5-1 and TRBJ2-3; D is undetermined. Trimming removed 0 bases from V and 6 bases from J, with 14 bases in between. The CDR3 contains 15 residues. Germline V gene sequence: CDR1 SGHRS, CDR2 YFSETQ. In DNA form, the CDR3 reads TGCGCCAGCAGCTTGGTTCCGACTCCCGGGGATACGCAGTATTTT. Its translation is CASSLVPTPGDTQYF.

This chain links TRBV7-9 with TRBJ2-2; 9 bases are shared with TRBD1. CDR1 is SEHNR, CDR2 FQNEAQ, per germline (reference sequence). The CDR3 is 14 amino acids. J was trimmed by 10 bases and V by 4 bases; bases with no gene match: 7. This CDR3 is CASSSGTGNEELFF. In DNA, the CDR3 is TGTGCCAGCAGCTCCGGGACAGGGAATGAGGAGCTGTTTTTT.

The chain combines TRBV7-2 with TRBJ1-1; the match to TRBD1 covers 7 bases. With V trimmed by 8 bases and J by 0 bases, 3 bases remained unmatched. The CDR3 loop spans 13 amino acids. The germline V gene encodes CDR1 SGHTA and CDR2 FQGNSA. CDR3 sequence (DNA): TGTGCCAGCCTGCAGGGGGTGAACACTGAAGCTTTCTTT. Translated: CASLQGVNTEAFF. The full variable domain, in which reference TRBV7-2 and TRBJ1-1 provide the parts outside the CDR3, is GAGVSQSPSNKVTEKGKDVELRCDPISGHTALYWYRQSLGQGLEFLIYFQGNSAPDKSGLPSDRFSAERTGGSVSTLTIQRTQQEDSAVYLCASLQGVNTEAFFGQGTRLTVV.

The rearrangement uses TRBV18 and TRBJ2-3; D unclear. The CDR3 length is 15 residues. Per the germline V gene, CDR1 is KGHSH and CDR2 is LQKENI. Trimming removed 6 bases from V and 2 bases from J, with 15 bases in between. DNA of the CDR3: TGTGCCAGCTCGACTTCCCAACATCCCACAGATACGCAGTATTTT. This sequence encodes CASSTSQHPTDTQYF.

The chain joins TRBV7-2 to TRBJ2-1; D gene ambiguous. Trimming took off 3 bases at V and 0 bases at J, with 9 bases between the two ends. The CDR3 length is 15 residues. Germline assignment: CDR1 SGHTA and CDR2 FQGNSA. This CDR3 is CASSFRSSSYNEQFF. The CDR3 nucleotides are TGTGCCAGCAGCTTCAGGTCAAGCTCCTACAATGAGCAGTTCTTC.

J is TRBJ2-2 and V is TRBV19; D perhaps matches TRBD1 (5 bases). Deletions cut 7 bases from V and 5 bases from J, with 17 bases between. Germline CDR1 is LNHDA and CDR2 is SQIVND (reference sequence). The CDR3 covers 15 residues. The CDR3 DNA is TGTGCCAGTACCCCTTTCGCAGGGCGGACCGGGGAGCTGTTTTTT. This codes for CASTPFAGRTGELFF. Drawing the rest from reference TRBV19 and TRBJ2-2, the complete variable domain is DGGITQSPKYLFRKEGQNVTLSCEQNLNHDAMYWYRQDPGQGLRLIYYSQIVNDFQKGDIAEGYSVSREKKESFPLTVTSAQKNPTAFYLCASTPFAGRTGELFFGEGSRLTVL.

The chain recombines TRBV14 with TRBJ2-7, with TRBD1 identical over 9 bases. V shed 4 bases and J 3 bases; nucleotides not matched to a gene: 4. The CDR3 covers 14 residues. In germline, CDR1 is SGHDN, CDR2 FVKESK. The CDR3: CASSLGQGVYEQYF. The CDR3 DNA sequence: TGTGCCAGCAGCCTGGGACAGGGCGTCTACGAGCAGTACTTC.

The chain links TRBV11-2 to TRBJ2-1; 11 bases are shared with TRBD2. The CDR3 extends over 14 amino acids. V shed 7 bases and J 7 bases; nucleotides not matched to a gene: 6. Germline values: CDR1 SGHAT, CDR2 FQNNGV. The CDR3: CASITGTSGNEQFF. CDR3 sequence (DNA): TGTGCCAGCATAACCGGGACTAGCGGAAATGAGCAGTTCTTC. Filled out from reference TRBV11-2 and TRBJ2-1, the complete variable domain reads EAGVAQSPRYKIIEKRQSVAFWCNPISGHATLYWYQQILGQGPKLLIQFQNNGVVDDSQLPKDRFSAERLKGVDSTLKIQPAKLEDSAVYLCASITGTSGNEQFFGPGTRLTVL.

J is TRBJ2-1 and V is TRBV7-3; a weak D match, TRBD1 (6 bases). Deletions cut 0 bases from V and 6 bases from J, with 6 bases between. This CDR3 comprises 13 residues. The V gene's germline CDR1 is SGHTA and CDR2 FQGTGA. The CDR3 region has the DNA TGTGCCAGCAGCTTAACAGGGGGCAATGAGCAGTTCTTC. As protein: CASSLTGGNEQFF.

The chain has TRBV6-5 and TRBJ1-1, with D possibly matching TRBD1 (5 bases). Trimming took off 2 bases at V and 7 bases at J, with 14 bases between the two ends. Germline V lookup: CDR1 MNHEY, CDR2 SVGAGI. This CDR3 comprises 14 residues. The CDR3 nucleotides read TGTGCCAGCAGTTACGCAGGGCGTGAAGGTGAAGCTTTCTTT. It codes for CASSYAGREGEAFF.

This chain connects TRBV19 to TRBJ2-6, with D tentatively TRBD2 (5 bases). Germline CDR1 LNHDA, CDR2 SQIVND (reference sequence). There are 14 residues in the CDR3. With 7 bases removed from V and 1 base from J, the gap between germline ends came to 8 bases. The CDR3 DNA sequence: TGTGCCAGTAATCGAGGGTCTGGGGCCAACGTCCTGACTTTC. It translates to CASNRGSGANVLTF.